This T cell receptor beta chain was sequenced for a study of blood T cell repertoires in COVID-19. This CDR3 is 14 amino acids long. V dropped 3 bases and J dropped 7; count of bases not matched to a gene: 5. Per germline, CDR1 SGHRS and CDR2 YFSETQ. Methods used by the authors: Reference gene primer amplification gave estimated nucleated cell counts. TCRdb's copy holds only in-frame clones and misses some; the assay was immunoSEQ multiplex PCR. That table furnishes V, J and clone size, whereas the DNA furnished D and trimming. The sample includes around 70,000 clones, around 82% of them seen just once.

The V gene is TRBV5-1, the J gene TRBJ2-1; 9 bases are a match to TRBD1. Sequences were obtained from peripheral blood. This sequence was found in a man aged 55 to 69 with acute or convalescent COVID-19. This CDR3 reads CASSSGQGVNEQFF. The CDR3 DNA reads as TGCGCCAGCAGCTCGGGACAGGGAGTGAATGAGCAGTTCTTC.